These 17 T cell receptor beta chains originate from one sample sequenced in a study of T cells expressing NK-cell markers. TCRdb processed the 5' RACE reads again and assigns one entry to each CDR3 protein, with no DNA. The sample includes some 450,000 distinct CDR3 sequences. The sample was blood T cells: a sorted CD56 or NKG2C T cell subset, CD4+ or CD8+ T cells, or bulk PBMC T cells (not recorded which). The receptor set was obtained from a woman aged 18-69 years in good health.

This sequence joins TRBV7-2 and TRBJ1-2. The CDR3 totals 15 residues. Per the germline V gene, CDR1 is SGHTA and CDR2 is FQGNSA. CDR3 loop: CASSLLAAANYGYTF.

The chain couples TRBV6-1 to TRBJ2-7. CDR1 and CDR2 (germline): MNHNS, SASEGT. The CDR3 contains 12 residues. The CDR3: CASSFGPNEQYF.

The chain carries TRBV6-2 or TRBV6-3 and TRBJ1-4. CDR3 size: 15 residues. The germline gives CDR1 MNHEY, CDR2 SVGEGT. CDR3 sequence: CASTTGRRTNEKLFF.

The chain carries TRBV30 and TRBJ2-1; checking the TCRdb D call of TRBD2 is not possible without DNA. Germline V gives CDR1 GTSNPN, CDR2 SVGIG (reference sequence). This CDR3 comprises 15 residues. CDR3 sequence: CAWSSPLLGYNEQFF.

V gene TRBV6-6 combines with J gene TRBJ1-5; lacking DNA, the TRBD1 call made by TCRdb goes unchecked. The germline gives CDR1 MNHNY, CDR2 SVGAGI (reference sequence). This CDR3 has 13 residues. The CDR3 sequence: CASTRTGNQPQHF.

V and J are TRBV12-3 or TRBV12-4 and TRBJ2-4; TCRdb reports TRBD2, a call that lacks DNA to check it against. The CDR3 is made up of 14 amino acids. CDR3 region: CASSSGPAKNIQYF.

The chain carries TRBV6-1 and TRBJ1-1. CDR1 is MNHNS and CDR2 is SASEGT in the germline V gene. The CDR3 runs to 14 residues. CDR3 in amino acids: CASSVTDLATEAFF.

V gene TRBV6-1 combines with J gene TRBJ1-4. Per germline, CDR1 MNHNS and CDR2 SASEGT. The CDR3 length is 12 residues. The CDR3 here is CASSAPTEILFF.

This chain links TRBV4-3 with TRBJ2-3; absent DNA, TCRdb's TRBD1 call cannot be checked. Looked up from germline, CDR1 is LGHNA and CDR2 is YSLEER. This CDR3 is built from 17 residues. The CDR3 region is CASSQSVGKQFADTQYF.

V gene TRBV6-2 or TRBV6-3 combines with J gene TRBJ1-1; TCRdb picks TRBD1, but there is no DNA to check that call. The CDR3 has 15 amino acids. Germline V CDR1 and CDR2: MNHEY, SVGEGT. CDR3 residues: CASGKNRIGNTEAFF.

The V call is TRBV5-1, the J call TRBJ2-5. The CDR3 loop spans 14 amino acids. In germline, CDR1 is SGHRS, CDR2 YFSETQ. CDR3 sequence: CASSFGRNQETQYF.

The rearrangement links TRBV5-1 to TRBJ2-5; the D call of TRBD1 rests on TCRdb alone, since no DNA is present to check it. This CDR3 spans 14 amino acids. CDR1 is SGHRS, CDR2 YFSETQ, per germline. The CDR3 spells CASKEGALQETQYF.

This chain links TRBV28 with TRBJ2-7. This CDR3 region has 14 residues. Germline assignment: CDR1 MDHEN and CDR2 SYDVKM. The CDR3 protein is CASCYGRGSYEQYF.

This CDR3 reads CASSATKRGTGELFF. The chain employs TRBV12-3 or TRBV12-4 and TRBJ2-2; TCRdb outputs TRBD2, but without DNA this stays unchecked. This CDR3 is 15 amino acids long.

The CDR3 region is CASSQDREETQYF. The V call is TRBV4-3, the J call TRBJ2-5; TCRdb picks TRBD1, but there is no DNA to check that call. This CDR3 is built from 13 residues. The germline V gene encodes CDR1 LGHNA and CDR2 YSLEER.

The chain employs TRBV28 and TRBJ2-2; TCRdb selects TRBD1, and the lack of DNA leaves this call unchecked. This CDR3 comprises 16 residues. Germline V CDR1 and CDR2: MDHEN, SYDVKM. The CDR3 is CASNAPGGSNTGELFF.

This chain's CDR3 is CASSLSGSGDTQYF. The V and J genes are TRBV7-3 and TRBJ2-3; TCRdb's D gene call, TRBD2, goes unchecked for lack of DNA. Per germline, CDR1 SGHTA and CDR2 FQGTGA. The CDR3 sequence is 14 residues long.